The count of the clone carrying this T cell receptor (beta chain) is one. TCRdb's copy holds only in-frame clones and misses some; the assay was immunoSEQ multiplex PCR. The data hold roughly 90,000 clones, with approximately 94% observed a single time. This specimen comes from a study of T cell changes during pregnancy in multiple sclerosis. In germline, CDR1 is MNHNS, CDR2 SASEGT. The CDR3 consists of 13 residues. The V end lost 6 bases, the J end lost 2 bases, and 11 bases lay between the germline ends. This rearrangement joins TRBV6-1 to TRBJ2-7, with D perhaps matching TRBD2 (5 bases). The input for sequencing was peripheral blood, taken in the third trimester of pregnancy. This receptor was identified in a female donor with multiple sclerosis, enrolled in a pregnancy study. Here the CDR3 DNA reads TGTGCCAGCAGGACACTAGTGACCTACGAGCAGTACTTC. It is translated as CASRTLVTYEQYF.